Shown below are 13 T cell receptor beta chains from a single sample sequenced in a study of regulatory T cells in long-lasting Graves disease. Time point specified: newly diagnosed GD, antithyroid drugs for less than 3 months. The TCR library was prepared using RNA isolated from PBMCs. For TCR beta, libraries came from iRepertoire HTBI primers and Arm-PCR of CDR3 regions. TCRdb passed the multiplex PCR reads through MiXCR, listing each CDR3 protein once. Among hundreds of thousands of distinct CDR3 sequences listed, 15% to 20% were seen once. The sample also formed part of further work on T cells in Graves' hyperthyroidism and ophthalmopathy.

The sample was peripheral blood mononuclear cells (PBMCs), taken at new diagnosis, from a patient treated with antithyroid drugs. These TCRs come from a middle-aged man with Graves disease.

This clonotype was counted only a few times. The chain carries TRBV6-1 and TRBJ1-5; D gene uncertain. Trimming took 7 bases from V and 8 from J, leaving 15 bases between them. Germline CDR1 is MNHNS and CDR2 is SASEGT. This CDR3 is built from 13 residues. The CDR3: CASTRLGFEPQHF. Written as DNA, the CDR3 is TGTGCCAGCACCAGACTCGGGTTCGAGCCCCAGCATTTT.

The rearrangement links TRBV19 to TRBJ2-1, with 8 nucleotides matching TRBD1. This CDR3 is 15 amino acids long. Germline CDR1 and CDR2: LNHDA and SQIVND (reference sequence). V trimming: 6 bases; J trimming: 5 bases; junction bases outside the gene matches: 9. For the CDR3, the DNA is TGTGCCAGTAGCCGAGTGGACAGGGTGGACAATGAGCAGTTCTTC. Translating it yields CASSRVDRVDNEQFF.

V is TRBV9 and J is TRBJ2-7, with TRBD1 matching 12 bases. The ends lost 4 bases at V and 4 bases at J; junction bases unmatched: 15. CDR1 is SGDLS, CDR2 YYNGEE, per germline. The CDR3 is 18 amino acids. The chain's CDR3 is CASSSTVDWGQGAYEQYF. Here the CDR3 DNA reads TGTGCCAGCAGCTCTACCGTAGATTGGGGACAGGGGGCTTACGAGCAGTACTTC.

V gene TRBV30 combines with J gene TRBJ1-5; maybe TRBD1 (5 bases). Per the germline V gene, CDR1 is GTSNPN and CDR2 is SVGIG (reference sequence). V dropped 1 base and J dropped 1 base, with 8 bases sitting between them. This CDR3 contains 14 residues. In nucleotides, the CDR3 is TGTGCCTGGAGTGGGGGGTTAAGCAATCAGCCCCAGCATTTT. This encodes CAWSGGLSNQPQHF.

Notes on this clonotype: The likely explanation is a read error, given a far larger clone one base away. The chain has TRBV7-9 and TRBJ2-4; TRBD2 matches at 14 bases. With 0 bases clipped from V and 13 bases from J, the junction kept 11 bases outside the gene matches. The CDR3 covers 17 residues. Germline V lookup: CDR1 SEHNR, CDR2 FQNEAQ (reference sequence). CDR3 nucleotides: TGTGCCAGCAGCTTAGCGCTAGGACTAGCGGGAGGCAATGAGCAGTACTTC. Encoded protein: CASSLALGLAGGNEQYF.

The chain combines TRBV18 with TRBJ2-1; no reliable D call. V lost 5 bases and J 5 bases, leaving 13 bases between the germline ends. Germline lookup yields CDR1 KGHSH and CDR2 LQKENI. The length of the CDR3 is 14 residues. The CDR3 here is CASSIPWSDNEQFF. In DNA form, the CDR3 reads TGTGCCAGCTCAATACCTTGGAGCGACAATGAGCAGTTCTTC. Together with reference TRBV18 and TRBJ2-1, the CDR3 gives the full variable domain: NAGVMQNPRHLVRRRGQEARLRCSPMKGHSHVYWYRQLPEEGLKFMVYLQKENIIDESGMPKERFSAEFPKEGPSILRIQQVVRGDSAAYFCASSIPWSDNEQFFGPGTRLTVL.

This clonotype was recorded many times. The CDR3 loop reads CASSLGLEQYF. CDR3 nucleotide sequence: TGTGCCAGCAGCCTCGGTCTGGAGCAGTACTTC. The J gene is TRBJ2-7, the V gene TRBV12-3 or TRBV12-4; D uncertain. Trimming stripped 6 bases from V and 7 bases from J, with 10 bases between. The CDR3 runs to 11 residues.

This clonotype was detected ten times or more. The rearrangement joins TRBV5-6 to TRBJ2-7, with D hard to call. The germline V and J ends were trimmed by 2 bases and 2 bases, with 11 bases remaining between them. From germline, CDR1 is SGHDT and CDR2 YYEEEE. This CDR3 has 14 amino acids. The chain's CDR3 is CASSFGPSTYEQYF. The CDR3, as DNA: TGTGCCAGCAGCTTTGGACCAAGCACCTACGAGCAGTACTTC.

This clonotype was seen repeatedly, ten times or more. The chain carries TRBV28 and TRBJ1-5; D not resolved. In germline, CDR1 is MDHEN, CDR2 SYDVKM. The CDR3 contains 15 residues. The ends were cut back, 2 bases at V and 2 bases at J, with 10 bases in the middle. The chain's CDR3 is CASSLGKGGNQPQHF. CDR3 DNA: TGTGCCAGCAGTTTAGGTAAGGGCGGCAATCAGCCCCAGCATTTT.

In nucleotides, the CDR3 is TGTGCCAGCAGCTTAGCGTCAGCCTACTCTGGGGCCAACGTCCTGACTTTC. This codes for CASSLASAYSGANVLTF. The chain couples TRBV7-9 to TRBJ2-6; D gene ambiguous. This CDR3 contains 17 residues. The germline gives CDR1 SEHNR, CDR2 FQNEAQ (reference sequence). V was cut by 0 bases and J by 0 bases, with 9 bases left in between.

V usage is TRBV5-1 and J usage is TRBJ2-2; D tentatively fits TRBD1 or TRBD2 (6 bases each). Trimming took 4 bases from V and 4 from J, leaving 17 bases between them. The CDR3 spans 16 residues. Looked up from germline, CDR1 is SGHRS and CDR2 is YFSETQ. Here the CDR3 DNA reads TGCGCCAGCAGCCCATCGAGGGGGGAAGGCACCGGGGAGCTGTTTTTT. It specifies CASSPSRGEGTGELFF.

This chain joins TRBV20-1 and TRBJ1-5; D is uncertain. CDR3 size: 14 residues. Between the trimmed V and J ends, which lost 6 bases and 4 bases, there was a span of 16 bases. Germline CDR1 reads DFQATT; CDR2 reads SNEGSKA (reference sequence). Here the CDR3 reads CSAKREGYNQPQHF. The DNA of the CDR3 is TGCAGTGCCAAACGCGAAGGGTATAATCAGCCCCAGCATTTT.

This clonotype was seen repeatedly, ten times or more. The V gene is TRBV20-1, the J gene TRBJ1-4; 7 bases agree with TRBD1. V dropped 3 bases and J dropped 5; count of bases not matched to a gene: 6. The germline CDR1 and CDR2 sequences are DFQATT and SNEGSKA (reference sequence). This CDR3 comprises 14 residues. DNA of the CDR3: TGCAGTGCTAGTCCCGGGACAGTAAATGAAAAACTGTTTTTT. Translation: CSASPGTVNEKLFF.